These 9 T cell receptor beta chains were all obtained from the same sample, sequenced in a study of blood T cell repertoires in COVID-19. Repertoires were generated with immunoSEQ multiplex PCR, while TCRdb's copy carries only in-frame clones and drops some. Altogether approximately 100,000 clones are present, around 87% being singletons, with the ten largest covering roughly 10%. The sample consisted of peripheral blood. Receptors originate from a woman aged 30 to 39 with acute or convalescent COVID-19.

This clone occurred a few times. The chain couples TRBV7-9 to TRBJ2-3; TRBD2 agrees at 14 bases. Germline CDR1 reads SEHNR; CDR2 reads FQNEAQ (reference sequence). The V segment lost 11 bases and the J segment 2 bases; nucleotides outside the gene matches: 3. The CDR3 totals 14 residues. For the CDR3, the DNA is TGTGCCGGGACTAGCGGGGGACCCACAGATACGCAGTATTTT. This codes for CAGTSGGPTDTQYF.

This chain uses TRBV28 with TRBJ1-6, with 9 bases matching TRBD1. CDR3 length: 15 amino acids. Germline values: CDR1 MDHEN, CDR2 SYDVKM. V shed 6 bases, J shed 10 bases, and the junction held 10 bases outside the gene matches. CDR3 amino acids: CASSPRDRVSSPLHF. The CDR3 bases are TGTGCCAGCAGCCCCCGGGACAGGGTGTCATCACCCCTCCACTTT.

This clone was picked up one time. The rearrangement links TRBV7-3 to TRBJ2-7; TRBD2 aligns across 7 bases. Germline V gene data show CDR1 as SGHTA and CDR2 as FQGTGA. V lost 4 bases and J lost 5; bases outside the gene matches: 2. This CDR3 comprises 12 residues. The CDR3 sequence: CASSWGGDEQYF. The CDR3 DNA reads TGTGCCAGCAGCTGGGGAGGGGACGAGCAGTACTTC.

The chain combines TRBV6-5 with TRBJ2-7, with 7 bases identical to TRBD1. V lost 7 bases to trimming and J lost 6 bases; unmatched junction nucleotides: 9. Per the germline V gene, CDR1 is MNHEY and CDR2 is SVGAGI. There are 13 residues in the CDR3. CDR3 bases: TGTGCCAGCACCCGAGGGACAGCCGGCGAGCAGTACTTC. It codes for CASTRGTAGEQYF.

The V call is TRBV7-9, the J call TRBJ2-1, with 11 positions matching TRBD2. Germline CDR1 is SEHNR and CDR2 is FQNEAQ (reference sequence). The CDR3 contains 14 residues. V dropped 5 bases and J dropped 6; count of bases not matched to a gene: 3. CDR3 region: CASSQTSGVNEQFF. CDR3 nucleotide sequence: TGTGCCAGCAGCCAGACTAGCGGGGTCAATGAGCAGTTCTTC.

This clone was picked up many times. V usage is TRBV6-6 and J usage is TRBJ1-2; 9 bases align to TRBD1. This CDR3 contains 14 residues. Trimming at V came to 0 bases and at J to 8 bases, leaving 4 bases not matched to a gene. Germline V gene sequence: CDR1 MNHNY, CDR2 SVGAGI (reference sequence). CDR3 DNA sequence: TGTGCCAGCAGTTACTCAGGGACAGGGTTAGGCTACACCTTC. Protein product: CASSYSGTGLGYTF.

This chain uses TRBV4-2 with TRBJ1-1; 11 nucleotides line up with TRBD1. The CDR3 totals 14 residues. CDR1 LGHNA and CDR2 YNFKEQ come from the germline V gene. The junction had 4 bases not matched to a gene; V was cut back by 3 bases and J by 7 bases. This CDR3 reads CASSHRDRGDEAFF. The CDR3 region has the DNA TGTGCCAGCAGCCACCGGGACAGGGGGGATGAAGCTTTCTTT.

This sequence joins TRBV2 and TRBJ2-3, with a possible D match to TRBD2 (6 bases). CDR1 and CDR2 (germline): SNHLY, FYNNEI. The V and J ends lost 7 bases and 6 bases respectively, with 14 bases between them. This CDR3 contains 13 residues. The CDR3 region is CASTRGTTDTQYF. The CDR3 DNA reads TGTGCCAGCACGCGGGGAACCACGGATACGCAGTATTTT.

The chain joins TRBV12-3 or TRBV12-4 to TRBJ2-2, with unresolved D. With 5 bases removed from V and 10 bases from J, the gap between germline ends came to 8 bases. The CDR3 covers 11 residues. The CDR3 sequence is CASSPRMELFF. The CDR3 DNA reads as TGTGCCAGCAGTCCCCGTATGGAGCTGTTTTTT.